Following are 19 T cell receptor beta chains from one sample sequenced in a study of siplizumab effects on memory and regulatory T cells (dated by TCRdb to the late 2010s). Libraries were constructed by the immunoSEQ multiplex PCR assay. Drawn from immuneACCESS, this table holds only the in-frame rearrangements with V and J called that TCRdb kept. Clones are partly lost; checked studies trace under half to an unresolved V gene and leave the rest unexplained. The table for this sample lists more than 85,000 clones; 94% of them were counted only once. Of the sample, under 0.7% is held by the ten largest clones. The sequencing sample was made of Tregs sorted from blood. These receptors came from a human donor in good health.

The V and J genes are TRBV5-1 and TRBJ2-7, with D possibly matching TRBD2 (5 bases). The CDR3 spans 13 residues. From germline, CDR1 is SGHRS and CDR2 YFSETQ. V was cut by 5 bases and J by 6 bases, with 15 bases left in between. CDR3 sequence: CASRSGSGSEQYF. The CDR3 bases are TGCGCCAGCAGGTCGGGATCGGGGAGCGAGCAGTACTTC.

The chain uses TRBV19 and TRBJ1-2; a weak D match, TRBD1 (6 bases). Trimming pared 7 bases from V and 7 bases from J, leaving 19 bases between. Germline V gene data show CDR1 as LNHDA and CDR2 as SQIVND (reference sequence). This CDR3 spans 14 amino acids. As DNA, the CDR3 is TGTGCCAGTAAGGTCATCTGGGACAACAGTGGCTACACCTTC. Amino acid sequence: CASKVIWDNSGYTF. Complete variable domain (other parts from reference TRBV19 and TRBJ1-2): DGGITQSPKYLFRKEGQNVTLSCEQNLNHDAMYWYRQDPGQGLRLIYYSQIVNDFQKGDIAEGYSVSREKKESFPLTVTSAQKNPTAFYLCASKVIWDNSGYTFGSGTRLTVV.

The genes are TRBV4-1 and TRBJ1-1; D not certain. This CDR3 contains 20 residues. CDR1 and CDR2 (germline): MGHRA, YSYEKL. V lost 0 bases and J 0 bases, leaving 23 bases between the germline ends. CDR3 sequence reads: CASSQEILARQRTMNTEAFF. The CDR3 bases are TGCGCCAGCAGCCAAGAGATTCTTGCTCGGCAGCGGACTATGAACACTGAAGCTTTCTTT.

CDR3 loop: CASSMMELYGYTF. CDR3 coding DNA: TGTGCCAGTAGTATGATGGAACTCTATGGCTACACCTTC. The V call is TRBV19, the J call TRBJ1-2; no reliable D call. V lost 3 bases to trimming and J lost 4 bases, with 9 bases between them. CDR3 length: 13 residues. Germline V gene data show CDR1 as LNHDA and CDR2 as SQIVND (reference sequence).

This chain joins TRBV28 and TRBJ1-2, with TRBD1 matching 12 bases. Germline lookup yields CDR1 MDHEN and CDR2 SYDVKM. This CDR3 is 17 amino acids long. Germline trimming cut 5 bases from V and 4 bases from J; bases unmatched to any gene: 11. Here the CDR3 DNA reads TGTGCCAGCAGTCCTCGGGACAGGGGGCGGCTACTCTATGGCTACACCTTC. Translated: CASSPRDRGRLLYGYTF.

The rearrangement uses TRBV7-9 and TRBJ2-3; D may be TRBD1 (6 bases). Trimming removed 2 bases from V and 3 bases from J, with 21 bases in between. Per the germline V gene, CDR1 is SEHNR and CDR2 is FQNEAQ (reference sequence). This CDR3 spans 18 amino acids. Here the CDR3 DNA reads TGTGCCAGCAGCTTACAATACTGGAAAACAGGGACGACAGATACGCAGTATTTT. This translates into CASSLQYWKTGTTDTQYF.

In this sample, this clone turned up once. The V gene is TRBV11-2, the J gene TRBJ2-7; D call uncertain. The V end was cut by 5 bases, the J end by 5 bases, with 19 bases between. The CDR3 spans 15 residues. In germline, CDR1 is SGHAT, CDR2 FQNNGV. CDR3 in DNA: TGTGCCAGCAGCCCAACACTCCAACCAATCAACGAGCAGTACTTC. This codes for CASSPTLQPINEQYF. The full variable domain, in which reference TRBV11-2 and TRBJ2-7 provide the parts outside the CDR3, is EAGVAQSPRYKIIEKRQSVAFWCNPISGHATLYWYQQILGQGPKLLIQFQNNGVVDDSQLPKDRFSAERLKGVDSTLKIQPAKLEDSAVYLCASSPTLQPINEQYFGPGTRLTVT.

V gene TRBV7-9 combines with J gene TRBJ2-5; either TRBD1 or TRBD2 may supply D (5 bases each). V gave up 7 bases and J gave up 3 bases, with 21 bases separating them. Germline assignment: CDR1 SEHNR and CDR2 FQNEAQ (reference sequence). CDR3 length: 16 residues. CDR3 in amino acids: CASTPGRLRGEETQYF. CDR3 in DNA: TGTGCCAGCACCCCGGGGCGCCTCCGTGGGGAAGAGACCCAGTACTTC.

In the case of this clone: An end of the junction does not agree with germline; a read error may underlie this. Other DNA sequences of this sample code for an identical CDR3. This chain joins TRBV7-3 and TRBJ1-2; D is undetermined. CDR3 length equals 13 residues. Germline values: CDR1 SGHTA, CDR2 FQGTGA. The CDR3 DNA reads as TGCGCCAGCAGCTTAAGGCCAGCCTACGAGATTACGTTC. Translation gives CASSLRPAYEITF.

The chain couples TRBV30 to TRBJ2-2; 11 bases are shared with TRBD2. V lost 2 bases, J lost 6 bases, and 2 bases stayed unmatched. This CDR3 has 14 residues. Germline CDR1 is GTSNPN and CDR2 is SVGIG (reference sequence). The CDR3 coding sequence is TGTGCCTGGAGTCCGGGACTAGCGGCCGGGGAGCTGTTTTTT. This gives the protein CAWSPGLAAGELFF.

This chain uses TRBV7-9 with TRBJ1-2; 9 nucleotides match TRBD1. V lost 5 bases and J lost 7; bases outside the gene matches: 11. The CDR3 sequence is 15 residues long. Per germline, CDR1 SEHNR and CDR2 FQNEAQ (reference sequence). The CDR3 DNA follows: TGTGCCAGCAGCGCTGGACAGGGGAGATTTTCTGGCTACACCTTC. It encodes CASSAGQGRFSGYTF.

The rearrangement uses TRBV7-3 and TRBJ2-6; 8 bases are shared with TRBD1. The V gene's germline CDR1 is SGHTA and CDR2 FQGTGA. Losses at the gene ends were 2 bases for V and 0 bases for J; bases not matched to a gene: 12. The CDR3 runs 20 residues. CDR3: CASSLGPNLGQGSGANVLTF. CDR3 in DNA: TGTGCCAGCAGCTTAGGCCCCAATCTAGGACAGGGCTCTGGGGCCAACGTCCTGACTTTC.

CDR3 coding DNA: TGTGCCAGCAGCGTAGAAAGTCAGGCCGGGGAGCTGTTTTTT. Encoded protein: CASSVESQAGELFF. V gene TRBV9 combines with J gene TRBJ2-2; D gene uncertain. This CDR3 region has 14 residues. Trimming pared 0 bases from V and 6 bases from J, leaving 9 bases between. The germline V gene encodes CDR1 SGDLS and CDR2 YYNGEE.

The chain combines TRBV2 with TRBJ1-1; D is uncertain. CDR1 and CDR2 (germline): SNHLY, FYNNEI. V was clipped by 2 bases and J by 8 bases, with 12 bases between them. The CDR3 runs to 13 residues. The CDR3 sequence is CASSETGPGEAFF. The CDR3 region has the DNA TGTGCCAGCAGTGAAACTGGGCCCGGGGAAGCTTTCTTT.

The CDR3 region has the DNA TGCGCCAGCAGCTTCCGGGGGGTAAGGACAGACCTAGCGGGAAGGCCTAATGAGCAGTTCTTC. It is translated as CASSFRGVRTDLAGRPNEQFF. The chain is built from TRBV5-1 and TRBJ2-1; 9 bases are shared with TRBD2. Germline V lookup: CDR1 SGHRS, CDR2 YFSETQ. Unmatched junction bases numbered 25, after V lost 2 bases and J lost 7 bases. The CDR3 totals 21 residues.

The genes are TRBV20-1 and TRBJ2-7, with D hard to call. The CDR3 contains 11 residues. The V and J ends lost 3 bases and 7 bases respectively, with 10 bases between them. The germline V gene encodes CDR1 DFQATT and CDR2 SNEGSKA (reference sequence). CDR3 in DNA: TGCAGTGCTAGTCCGGCCCTTGAGCAGTACTTC. Its protein is CSASPALEQYF.

The rearrangement links TRBV6-5 to TRBJ2-6; D is unresolved. V was clipped by 9 bases and J by 0 bases, with 9 bases between them. The CDR3 has 14 amino acids. Germline CDR1 reads MNHEY; CDR2 reads SVGAGI. The CDR3 nucleotides read TGTGCCAGTTGGAGATCCTCTGGGGCCAACGTCCTGACTTTC. Translation: CASWRSSGANVLTF.

The chain recombines TRBV4-1 with TRBJ2-2; TRBD2 aligns across 15 bases. J was trimmed by 0 bases and V by 4 bases; bases with no gene match: 3. The CDR3 extends over 18 amino acids. CDR1 and CDR2 (germline): MGHRA, YSYEKL. CDR3 nucleotides: TGCGCCAGCAGCCGGGGACTAGCGGGAGGCCCGAACACCGGGGAGCTGTTTTTT. Protein product: CASSRGLAGGPNTGELFF.

The chain uses TRBV30 and TRBJ2-3; a possible D gene is TRBD2 (6 bases). Trimming cost V 8 bases and J 3 bases, with 15 bases left between them. The V gene's germline CDR1 is GTSNPN and CDR2 SVGIG (reference sequence). The CDR3 has 13 residues. The CDR3 region is CARDSGLTDTQYF. CDR3 nucleotide sequence: TGTGCCCGGGACTCGGGACTTACAGATACGCAGTATTTT. Combining the CDR3 with reference TRBV30 and TRBJ2-3 gives the whole variable domain SQTIHQWPATLVQPVGSPLSLECTVEGTSNPNLYWYRQAAGRGLQLLFYSVGIGQISSEVPQNLSASRPQDRQFILSSKKLLLSDSGFYLCARDSGLTDTQYFGPGTRLTVL.